This T cell receptor beta chain was recorded in a study of T cell responses to AZD1222 COVID-19 vaccine. Study-level background: Pooled together were second doses at about 4 or about 12 weeks. Study outcomes and limitations: White British ancestry dominated among donors, who included more females, and clonal diversity was possibly underestimated.

TCRdb keeps only in-frame clones here, not all; method: immunoSEQ multiplex PCR. This sample has around 140,000 clones, with approximately 94% found just once. As concerns this clone: No antigen is known for it. Sequence at one end of the junction differs from germline and may be a read error.

The CDR3 is 12 amino acids. Germline lookup yields CDR1 MDHEN and CDR2 SYDVKM. The sequenced sample was peripheral blood, obtained on day 0 of AZD1222 vaccination. The source of this sequence is an adult in good health. The genes are TRBV28 and TRBJ2-7; D not certain. The CDR3 nucleotides read TGTGCCAGCAGTATGAGTACTGGCCCTCAGAACTTC. It codes for CASSMSTGPQNF.